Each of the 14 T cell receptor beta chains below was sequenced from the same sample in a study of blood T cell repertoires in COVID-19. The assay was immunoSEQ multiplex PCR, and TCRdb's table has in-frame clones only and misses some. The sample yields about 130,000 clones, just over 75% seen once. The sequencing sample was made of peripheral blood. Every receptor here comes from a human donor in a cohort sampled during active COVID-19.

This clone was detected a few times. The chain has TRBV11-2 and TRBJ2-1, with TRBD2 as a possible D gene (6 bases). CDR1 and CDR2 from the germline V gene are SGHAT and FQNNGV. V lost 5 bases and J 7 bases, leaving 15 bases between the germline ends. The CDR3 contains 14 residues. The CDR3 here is CASSLGGLVNEQFF. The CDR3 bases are TGTGCCAGCAGCCTGGGGGGTCTAGTGAATGAGCAGTTCTTC.

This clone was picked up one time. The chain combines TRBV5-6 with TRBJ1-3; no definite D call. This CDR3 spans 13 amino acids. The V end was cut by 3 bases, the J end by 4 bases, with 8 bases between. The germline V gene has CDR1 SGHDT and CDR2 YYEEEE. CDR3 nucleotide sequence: TGTGCCAGCAGCTCGGTATCCGGAAACACCATATATTTT. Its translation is CASSSVSGNTIYF.

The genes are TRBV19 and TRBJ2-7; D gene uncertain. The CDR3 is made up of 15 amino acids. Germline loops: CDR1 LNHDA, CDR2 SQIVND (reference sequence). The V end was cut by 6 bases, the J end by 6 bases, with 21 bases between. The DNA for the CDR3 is TGTGCCAGTAGCTCCAACTTACAGACCACTGGCGAGCAGTACTTC. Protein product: CASSSNLQTTGEQYF.

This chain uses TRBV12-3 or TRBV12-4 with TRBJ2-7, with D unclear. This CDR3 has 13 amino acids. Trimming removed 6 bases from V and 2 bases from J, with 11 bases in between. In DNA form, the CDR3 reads TGTGCCAGCAGCCCCGGGTTACCCTACGAGCAGTACTTC. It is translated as CASSPGLPYEQYF.

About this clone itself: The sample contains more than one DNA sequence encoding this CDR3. CDR3 sequence reads: CASSSQGADSPLHF. In nucleotides, the CDR3 is TGTGCCAGCAGCTCTCAGGGGGCAGATTCACCCCTCCACTTT. The chain is built from TRBV7-9 and TRBJ1-6; 8 bases are a match to TRBD1. The CDR3 has 14 amino acids. Germline V gene lookup returns CDR1 SEHNR and CDR2 FQNEAQ (reference sequence). Trimming removed 4 bases from V and 8 bases from J; junction bases left unmatched: 4.

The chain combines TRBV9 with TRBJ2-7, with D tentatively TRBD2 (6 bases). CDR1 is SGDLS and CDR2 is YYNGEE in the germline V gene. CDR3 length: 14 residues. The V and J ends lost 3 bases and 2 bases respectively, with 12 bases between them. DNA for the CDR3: TGTGCCAGCAGCGAGAATAGCGGACCCTACGAGCAGTACTTC. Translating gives CASSENSGPYEQYF.

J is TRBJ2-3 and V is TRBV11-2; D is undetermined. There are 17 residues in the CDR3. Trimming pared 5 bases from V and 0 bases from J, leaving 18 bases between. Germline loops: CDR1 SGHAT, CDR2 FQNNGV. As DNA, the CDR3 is TGTGCCAGCAGCCCTCCACAAGGAGACTCTAGCACAGATACGCAGTATTTT. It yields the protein CASSPPQGDSSTDTQYF.

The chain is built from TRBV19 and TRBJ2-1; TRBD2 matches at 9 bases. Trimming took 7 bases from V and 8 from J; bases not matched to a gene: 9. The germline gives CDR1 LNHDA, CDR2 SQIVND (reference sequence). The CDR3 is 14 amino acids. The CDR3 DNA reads TGTGCCAGTACAGAGCGGGGGGTCCCCCATGAGCAGTTCTTC. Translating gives CASTERGVPHEQFF. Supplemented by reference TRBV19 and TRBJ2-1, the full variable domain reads DGGITQSPKYLFRKEGQNVTLSCEQNLNHDAMYWYRQDPGQGLRLIYYSQIVNDFQKGDIAEGYSVSREKKESFPLTVTSAQKNPTAFYLCASTERGVPHEQFFGPGTRLTVL.

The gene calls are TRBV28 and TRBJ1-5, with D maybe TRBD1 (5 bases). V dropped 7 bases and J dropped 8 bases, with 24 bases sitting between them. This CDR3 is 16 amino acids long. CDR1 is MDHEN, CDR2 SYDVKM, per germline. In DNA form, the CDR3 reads TGTGCCAGCACCCCCGGCGGAGGGGTTTCGTTGGAGCCCCAGCATTTT. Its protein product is CASTPGGGVSLEPQHF.

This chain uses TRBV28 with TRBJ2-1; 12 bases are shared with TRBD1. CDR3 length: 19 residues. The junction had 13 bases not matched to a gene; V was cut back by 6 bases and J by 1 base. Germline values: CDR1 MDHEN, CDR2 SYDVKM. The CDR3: CASRSGTGGFQGSYNEQFF. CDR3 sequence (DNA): TGTGCCAGCAGGTCCGGGACAGGGGGCTTTCAAGGGTCCTACAATGAGCAGTTCTTC.

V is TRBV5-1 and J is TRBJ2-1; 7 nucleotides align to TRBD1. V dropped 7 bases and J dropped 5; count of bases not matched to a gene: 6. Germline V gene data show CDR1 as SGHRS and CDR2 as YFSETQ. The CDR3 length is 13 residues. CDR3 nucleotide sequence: TGCGCCAGCGGCCACCAGGGGGACAATGAGCAGTTCTTC. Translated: CASGHQGDNEQFF.

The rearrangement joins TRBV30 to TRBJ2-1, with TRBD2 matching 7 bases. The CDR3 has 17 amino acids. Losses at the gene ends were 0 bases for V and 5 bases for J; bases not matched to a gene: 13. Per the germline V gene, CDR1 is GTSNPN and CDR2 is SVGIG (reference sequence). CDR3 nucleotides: TGTGCCTGGAGTGTTTGGGGGGGTGGGAGTGCGGACAATGAGCAGTTCTTC. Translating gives CAWSVWGGGSADNEQFF.

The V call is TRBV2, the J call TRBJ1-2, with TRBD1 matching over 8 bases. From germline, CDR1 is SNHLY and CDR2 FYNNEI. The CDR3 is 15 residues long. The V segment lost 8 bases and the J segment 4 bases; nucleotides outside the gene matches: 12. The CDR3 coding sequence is TGTGCCAGCCAGGATCCGGGACAGGACCCCTATGGCTACACCTTC. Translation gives CASQDPGQDPYGYTF.

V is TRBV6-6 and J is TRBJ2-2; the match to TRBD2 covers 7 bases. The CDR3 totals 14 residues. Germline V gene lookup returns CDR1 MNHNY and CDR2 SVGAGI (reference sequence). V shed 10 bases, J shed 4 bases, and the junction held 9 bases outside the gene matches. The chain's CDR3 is CANSGDGGTGELFF. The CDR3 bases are TGTGCCAACAGCGGGGACGGGGGCACCGGGGAGCTGTTTTTT.